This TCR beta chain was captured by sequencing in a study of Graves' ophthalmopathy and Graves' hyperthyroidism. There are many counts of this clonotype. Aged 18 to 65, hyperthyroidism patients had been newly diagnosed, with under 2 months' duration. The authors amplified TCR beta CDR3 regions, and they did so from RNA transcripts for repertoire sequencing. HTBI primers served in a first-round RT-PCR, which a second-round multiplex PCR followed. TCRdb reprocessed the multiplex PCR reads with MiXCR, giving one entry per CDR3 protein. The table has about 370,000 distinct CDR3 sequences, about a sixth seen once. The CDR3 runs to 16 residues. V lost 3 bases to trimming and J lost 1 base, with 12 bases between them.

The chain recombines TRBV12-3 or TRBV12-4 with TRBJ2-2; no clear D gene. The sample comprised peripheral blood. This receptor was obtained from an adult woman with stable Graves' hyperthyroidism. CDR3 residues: CASSLLRVQNTGELFF. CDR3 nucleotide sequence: TGTGCCAGCAGTTTGCTCCGGGTCCAGAACACCGGGGAGCTGTTTTTT.